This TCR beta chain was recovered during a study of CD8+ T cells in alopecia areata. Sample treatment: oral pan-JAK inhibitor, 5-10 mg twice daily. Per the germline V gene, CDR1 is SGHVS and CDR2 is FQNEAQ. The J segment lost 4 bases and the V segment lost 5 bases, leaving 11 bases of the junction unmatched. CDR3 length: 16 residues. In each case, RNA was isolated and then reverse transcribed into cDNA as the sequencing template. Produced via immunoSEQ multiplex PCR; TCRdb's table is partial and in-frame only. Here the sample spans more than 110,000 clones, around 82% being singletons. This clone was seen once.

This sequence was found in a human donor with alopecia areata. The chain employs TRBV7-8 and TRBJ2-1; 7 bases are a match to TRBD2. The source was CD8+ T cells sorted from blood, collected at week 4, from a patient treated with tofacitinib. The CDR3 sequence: CASSQGVRGRYNEQFF. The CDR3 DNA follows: TGTGCCAGCAGCCAAGGGGTGCGGGGGAGATACAATGAGCAGTTCTTC.